Included here is one T cell receptor beta chain sequence, with context. As yet, its antigen is unknown. A CD45RO/CCR7/CD25/CD127/CD95/CD27 panel sorted naive, central memory, regulatory and stem cell-like memory CD4+ cells. These data are taken from a study of beta chain features in type 1 diabetes. About the research overall: Healthy donors resembled patients in age, gender and cell yields.

Study results and caveats: For Type 1 diabetes patients, all four CD4+ subsets carried TCRB CDR3s that were moderately but significantly shorter. Sequencing the cDNA could make cells with high TCR expression show up more than they should.

Expressed TCRB transcripts got sequenced, as all isolated RNA was reverse transcribed. Assay used: immunoSEQ multiplex PCR; TCRdb lists only in-frame clones, some missing. The sample holds 600,000 to 700,000 clones, 10% to 15% seen once. The sequence derives from a man younger than 30 with type 1 diabetes. Material: naive CD4+ T cells from blood.

CDR3 sequence reads: CASSPPGSGANVLTF. The CDR3 nucleotides are TGTGCCAGCAGCCCCCCGGGATCTGGGGCCAACGTCCTGACTTTC. The rearrangement links TRBV7-2 to TRBJ2-6, with a weak D call TRBD2 (5 bases). The germline CDR1 and CDR2 sequences are SGHTA and FQGNSA. The V and J ends lost 5 bases and 1 base respectively, with 9 bases between them. The CDR3 consists of 15 residues.